This passage covers 2 T cell receptor beta chains from one sample sequenced in a study of Ad26.COV2.S vaccination and SARS-CoV-2 variants. The method was immunoSEQ multiplex PCR; TCRdb's version includes in-frame clones alone and lacks a portion of them. The sample gives 250,000 or so clones, roughly 89% of which show up once; just under 3% is in the top ten. Regarding treatment: 19 received Ad26.COV2.S at low or high dose, single or two shots; 5 received placebo; per-sample allocation not given. Sampling was performed 63 days after the first vaccine or placebo injection. The input for sequencing was peripheral blood, taken in a trial of Ad26.COV2.S vaccine versus placebo. The receptor set was obtained from a person between 18 and 65 years old who received the Ad26.COV2.S COVID-19 vaccine or a placebo.

The gene calls are TRBV4-3 and TRBJ2-1, with 8 bases matching TRBD2. The CDR3 loop spans 16 amino acids. CDR1 is LGHNA, CDR2 YSLEER, per germline. V was pared by 0 bases and J by 3 bases, with 4 bases of the junction left unmatched. CDR3 nucleotides: TGCGCCAGCAGCCAAGATCAACTAGCGGACTACAATGAGCAGTTCTTC. Encoded protein: CASSQDQLADYNEQFF.

This sequence joins TRBV18 and TRBJ2-7; a possible D gene is TRBD2 (6 bases). V was clipped by 2 bases and J by 1 base, with 6 bases between them. Germline assignment: CDR1 KGHSH and CDR2 LQKENI. The CDR3 loop spans 13 amino acids. CDR3 sequence (DNA): TGTGCCAGCTCACCAGGGAGGTCCTACGAGCAGTACTTC. Its protein is CASSPGRSYEQYF.